Presented here are 20 T cell receptor beta chains from one specimen sequenced in a study of cytomegalovirus exposure and HLA in healthy donors listed by TCRdb under 2017. The library was generated by the immunoSEQ multiplex PCR assay. The multiplex PCR relied on a mix of 60 forward primers for TCR Vbeta segments and 13 reverse primers for TCR Jbeta segments. TCRdb's version of the immuneACCESS table is confined to in-frame rearrangements and falls short of the full clone set. An unresolved V gene accounts for under half of the shortfall where checked; the remainder is of unknown origin. The table for this sample lists 200,000 to 250,000 clones; around 79% of them were counted only once. The ten largest account for about 1.8% of the sample. Sequencing input: PBMCs. All receptors come from a man younger than 35 in good health and CMV-seronegative.

This chain joins TRBV9 and TRBJ2-3, with TRBD1 as a possible D gene (6 bases). Trimming took off 3 bases at V and 4 bases at J, with 15 bases between the two ends. CDR1 SGDLS and CDR2 YYNGEE come from the germline V gene. The length of the CDR3 is 15 residues. CDR3 residues: CASSARDTGSDTQYF. The CDR3 region has the DNA TGTGCCAGCAGCGCCCGGGACACGGGTTCAGATACGCAGTATTTT. Complete variable domain (other parts from reference TRBV9 and TRBJ2-3): DSGVTQTPKHLITATGQRVTLRCSPRSGDLSVYWYQQSLDQGLQFLIQYYNGEERAKGNILERFSAQQFPDLHSELNLSSLELGDSALYFCASSARDTGSDTQYFGPGTRLTVL.

This chain links TRBV27 with TRBJ1-2; no reliable D call. The CDR3 is 16 amino acids. V shed 2 bases and J shed 8 bases, with 21 bases lying between them. CDR1 and CDR2 from the germline V gene are MNHEY and SMNVEV (reference sequence). CDR3 DNA sequence: TGTGCCAGCAGTTTAACGGGAATTCCACGAATGGCGGGCTACACCTTC. Its translation: CASSLTGIPRMAGYTF.

The rearrangement uses TRBV6-5 and TRBJ1-2, with a tentative D call TRBD1 (5 bases). V shed 2 bases and J shed 6 bases, with 7 bases lying between them. Germline V gives CDR1 MNHEY, CDR2 SVGAGI. The CDR3 sequence is 12 residues long. This chain's CDR3 is CASSYPGDGYTF. The CDR3 bases are TGTGCCAGCAGTTACCCGGGGGATGGCTACACCTTC.

The chain employs TRBV7-9 and TRBJ1-1; D is possibly TRBD1 (6 bases). CDR1 and CDR2 from the germline V gene are SEHNR and FQNEAQ (reference sequence). CDR3 length: 17 residues. V lost 8 bases, J lost 0 bases, and 22 bases lay in between. Written as DNA, the CDR3 is TGTGCCAGCGCTCAAACCCGGGGGGCGCTTATGAACACTGAAGCTTTCTTT. It specifies CASAQTRGALMNTEAFF.

The CDR3: CASSPPGGGPQHF. In nucleotides, the CDR3 is TGTGCCAGCTCACCACCTGGGGGGGGACCCCAGCATTTT. The V gene is TRBV18, the J gene TRBJ1-5, with TRBD1 as a possible D gene (5 bases). The length of the CDR3 is 13 residues. Germline CDR1 KGHSH, CDR2 LQKENI. Trimming removed 0 bases from V and 10 bases from J, with 10 bases in between.

This clone showed up just a few times. V is TRBV28 and J is TRBJ2-7; 8 bases are shared with TRBD2. CDR1 and CDR2 (germline): MDHEN, SYDVKM. Trimming cost V 5 bases and J 3 bases; bases outside gene matches: 6. This CDR3 spans 14 amino acids. As DNA, the CDR3 is TGTGCCAGCAGTCGGGGGGGGGAAGGCTACGAGCAGTACTTC. This gives the protein CASSRGGEGYEQYF. Complete variable domain (other parts from reference TRBV28 and TRBJ2-7): DVKVTQSSRYLVKRTGEKVFLECVQDMDHENMFWYRQDPGLGLRLIYFSYDVKMKEKGDIPEGYSVSREKKERFSLILESASTNQTSMYLCASSRGGEGYEQYFGPGTRLTVT.

The CDR3 nucleotides read TGTGCCAGCAGCTTAGGGACTAGAGGTACCGGGGAGCTGTTTTTT. It encodes CASSLGTRGTGELFF. The chain carries TRBV7-2 and TRBJ2-2; TRBD2 aligns across 7 bases. V was clipped by 1 base and J by 5 bases; unmatched bases: 4. The CDR3 spans 15 residues. CDR1 is SGHTA, CDR2 FQGNSA, per germline. Looking up the rest from reference TRBV7-2 and TRBJ2-2 gives the full variable domain: GAGVSQSPSNKVTEKGKDVELRCDPISGHTALYWYRQSLGQGLEFLIYFQGNSAPDKSGLPSDRFSAERTGGSVSTLTIQRTQQEDSAVYLCASSLGTRGTGELFFGEGSRLTVL.

The genes are TRBV5-1 and TRBJ1-1, with 12 bases fitting TRBD1. V was clipped by 0 bases and J by 1 base; unmatched bases: 4. The germline V gene encodes CDR1 SGHRS and CDR2 YFSETQ. The CDR3 contains 17 residues. The CDR3: CASSLGPGQGANTEAFF. For the CDR3, the DNA is TGCGCCAGCAGCTTGGGACCGGGACAGGGGGCGAACACTGAAGCTTTCTTT.

This clone turned up a few times. CDR3 in DNA: TGTGCCACCAGCAGGACTAGCGAAGTAGATACGCAGTATTTT. Amino acid sequence: CATSRTSEVDTQYF. The chain couples TRBV15 to TRBJ2-3, with 8 bases lining up with TRBD2. The CDR3 is 14 amino acids. The germline V gene encodes CDR1 LNHNV and CDR2 YYDKDF (reference sequence). V lost 3 bases and J lost 5; bases outside the gene matches: 4.

J is TRBJ2-1 and V is TRBV9; TRBD2 is a possible D gene (6 bases). This CDR3 contains 16 residues. The germline CDR1 and CDR2 sequences are SGDLS and YYNGEE. Trimming cost V 3 bases and J 0 bases, with 13 bases left between them. The CDR3 DNA reads TGTGCCAGCAGCGGGGGGGTGGGGAGCTCCTACAATGAGCAGTTCTTC. Translated: CASSGGVGSSYNEQFF.

The chain employs TRBV11-3 and TRBJ2-3, with unresolved D. Trimming removed 1 base at V and 3 bases at J, with 20 bases between. The germline gives CDR1 SGHNT, CDR2 YENEEA. The CDR3 spans 18 residues. CDR3 amino acids: CASSLVLDGGVRTDTQYF. In DNA form, the CDR3 reads TGTGCCAGCAGCTTAGTTCTAGATGGTGGTGTAAGGACAGATACGCAGTATTTT.

The chain links TRBV27 to TRBJ1-2; 11 bases align to TRBD1. Germline V gives CDR1 MNHEY, CDR2 SMNVEV (reference sequence). The J segment lost 1 base and the V segment lost 4 bases, leaving 11 bases of the junction unmatched. The CDR3 sequence is 18 residues long. CDR3 region: CASSSSGTGGSSNYGYTF. Written as DNA, the CDR3 is TGTGCCAGCAGTTCCTCCGGGACAGGGGGGAGTAGTAACTATGGCTACACCTTC.

This clone was found once. V usage is TRBV9 and J usage is TRBJ2-7, with TRBD1 identical over 10 bases. The CDR3 is 18 residues long. Germline trimming cut 0 bases from V and 3 bases from J; bases unmatched to any gene: 12. Germline V gene data show CDR1 as SGDLS and CDR2 as YYNGEE. The DNA of the CDR3 is TGTGCCAGCAGCGTAGAGGGTTTTCCGGGACAGGGGAGCTACGAGCAGTACTTC. As protein: CASSVEGFPGQGSYEQYF. Combining the CDR3 with reference TRBV9 and TRBJ2-7 gives the whole variable domain DSGVTQTPKHLITATGQRVTLRCSPRSGDLSVYWYQQSLDQGLQFLIQYYNGEERAKGNILERFSAQQFPDLHSELNLSSLELGDSALYFCASSVEGFPGQGSYEQYFGPGTRLTVT.

The gene calls are TRBV28 and TRBJ2-3; unclear D gene. CDR1 MDHEN and CDR2 SYDVKM come from the germline V gene. CDR3 length: 14 amino acids. Trimming stripped 7 bases from V and 0 bases from J, with 11 bases between. The CDR3 coding sequence is TGTGCCAGCAACGCGGCGCCCAGCACAGATACGCAGTATTTT. As protein: CASNAAPSTDTQYF. The variable domain in full, completed from reference TRBV28 and TRBJ2-3, reads DVKVTQSSRYLVKRTGEKVFLECVQDMDHENMFWYRQDPGLGLRLIYFSYDVKMKEKGDIPEGYSVSREKKERFSLILESASTNQTSMYLCASNAAPSTDTQYFGPGTRLTVL.

Only one count was recorded for this clone. This chain joins TRBV7-2 and TRBJ1-5; TRBD1 might be the D (6 bases). The germline V gene encodes CDR1 SGHTA and CDR2 FQGNSA. With 1 base removed from V and 0 bases from J, the gap between germline ends came to 13 bases. This CDR3 spans 17 amino acids. This chain's CDR3 is CASSLGGGASSNQPQHF. Here the CDR3 DNA reads TGTGCCAGCAGCTTAGGCGGGGGGGCCAGTAGCAATCAGCCCCAGCATTTT.

This chain connects TRBV7-9 to TRBJ1-4; 8 nucleotides match TRBD1. The CDR3 covers 16 residues. V shed 4 bases, J shed 4 bases, and the junction held 8 bases outside the gene matches. Germline-derived CDR1 and CDR2 are SEHNR and FQNEAQ (reference sequence). Here the CDR3 reads CASSSGTGGFNEKLFF. As DNA, the CDR3 is TGTGCCAGCAGCTCCGGGACAGGAGGTTTTAATGAAAAACTGTTTTTT.

The chain couples TRBV14 to TRBJ2-7; 7 positions match TRBD1. CDR3 length: 16 amino acids. V trimming: 3 bases; J trimming: 3 bases; junction bases outside the gene matches: 11. In germline, CDR1 is SGHDN, CDR2 FVKESK. The CDR3 DNA sequence: TGTGCCAGCAGCCACCTGGACAGGACGAAAGACTACGAGCAGTACTTC. It yields the protein CASSHLDRTKDYEQYF.

This chain uses TRBV2 with TRBJ2-7; possibly TRBD1 for D (6 bases). Trimming shortened V by 8 bases and J by 3 bases, and 8 bases separated the two germline ends. The CDR3 contains 11 residues. The germline CDR1 and CDR2 sequences are SNHLY and FYNNEI. In nucleotides, the CDR3 is TGTGCCAGCGGGGGCAACTACGAGCAGTACTTC. Amino acids: CASGGNYEQYF.

This clone appeared a few times. The chain couples TRBV5-1 to TRBJ1-1; tentative D call: TRBD1 (6 bases). CDR1 SGHRS and CDR2 YFSETQ come from the germline V gene. The CDR3 length is 12 residues. The V and J ends lost 2 bases and 11 bases respectively, with 13 bases between them. CDR3 in DNA: TGCGCCAGCAGCTTCCCACAGGGTCGGGCTTTCTTT. It codes for CASSFPQGRAFF. Full variable domain (rest looked up from reference TRBV5-1 and TRBJ1-1): KAGVTQTPRYLIKTRGQQVTLSCSPISGHRSVSWYQQTPGQGLQFLFEYFSETQRNKGNFPGRFSGRQFSNSRSEMNVSTLELGDSALYLCASSFPQGRAFFGQGTRLTVV.

The chain combines TRBV27 with TRBJ2-1; TRBD2 agrees at 12 bases. The germline CDR1 and CDR2 sequences are MNHEY and SMNVEV (reference sequence). This CDR3 is 16 amino acids long. Losses at the gene ends were 5 bases for V and 5 bases for J; bases not matched to a gene: 7. CDR3 sequence: CASSAETSGSNNEQFF. CDR3 bases: TGTGCCAGCAGTGCGGAGACTAGCGGGAGTAACAATGAGCAGTTCTTC.